The sample holds one count of the clone carrying this T cell receptor beta chain. This sample is part of a study of CD8+ T cells in alopecia areata. Treatment meaning: oral pan-JAK inhibitor, 5-10 mg twice daily. Investigators sorted PBMCs to obtain both CD4+ and CD8+ T cells. Sequencing templates came from extracted RNA that was reverse transcribed into cDNA. Assay used: immunoSEQ multiplex PCR; TCRdb lists only in-frame clones, some missing. The sample yields some 110,000 clones, roughly 55% seen once. The CDR3 extends over 16 amino acids. V dropped 5 bases and J dropped 5; count of bases not matched to a gene: 13. CDR1 is SGHVS, CDR2 FNYEAQ, per germline.

J is TRBJ2-5 and V is TRBV7-6, with 8 bases matching TRBD1. The TCR originated in a human donor with alopecia areata. The sequences come from CD8+ T cells sorted from blood, collected at week 24, from a patient treated with tofacitinib. In DNA, the CDR3 is TGTGCCAGCAGCCCTCGAGCAAGGACAGGGAGGGAGACCCAGTACTTC. This codes for CASSPRARTGRETQYF.